Below, 7 T cell receptor beta chains from the same sample are listed, as sequenced in a study of blood T cell repertoires in COVID-19. Libraries were prepared by immunoSEQ multiplex PCR; TCRdb keeps only in-frame clonotypes and omits some of them. Among about 43,000 clones listed, 80% to 90% were seen once. What was sequenced was peripheral blood. The receptors were gathered from a man aged 60 to 69 with active COVID-19.

V gene TRBV27 combines with J gene TRBJ2-7; 9 nucleotides match TRBD1. Per the germline V gene, CDR1 is MNHEY and CDR2 is SMNVEV (reference sequence). The length of the CDR3 is 14 residues. V lost 1 base, J lost 4 bases, and 2 bases stayed unmatched. The CDR3 sequence is CASSLYRGPYEQYF. CDR3 nucleotides: TGTGCCAGCAGTTTATACAGGGGGCCTTACGAGCAGTACTTC.

The V call is TRBV5-1, the J call TRBJ2-2; TRBD2 matches 14 bases. After removal of 4 bases from V and 6 bases from J, the junction contained 5 bases not matched to a gene. This CDR3 spans 16 amino acids. Germline assignment: CDR1 SGHRS and CDR2 YFSETQ. The CDR3 DNA reads TGCGCCAGCAGCCTATTGGGACTAGCGGGAGCCGGGGAGCTGTTTTTT. Translation gives CASSLLGLAGAGELFF.

V usage is TRBV4-2 and J usage is TRBJ2-6; TRBD1 aligns across 8 bases. V lost 0 bases, J lost 4 bases, and 2 bases stayed unmatched. The CDR3 is made up of 16 amino acids. Germline CDR1 is LGHNA and CDR2 is YNFKEQ. The CDR3 nucleotides are TGTGCCAGCAGCCAAGACAGGGGGCAAGGGGCCAACGTCCTGACTTTC. This gives the protein CASSQDRGQGANVLTF.

The rearrangement joins TRBV4-1 to TRBJ2-3, with 7 bases aligning to TRBD1. The J segment lost 4 bases and the V segment lost 3 bases, leaving 10 bases of the junction unmatched. Germline assignment: CDR1 MGHRA and CDR2 YSYEKL. The CDR3 runs 16 residues. The CDR3 sequence: CASSHRQGLGPDTQYF. CDR3 bases: TGCGCCAGCAGCCATCGACAGGGCCTCGGTCCAGATACGCAGTATTTT.

The J gene is TRBJ2-2, the V gene TRBV6-5; no reliable D call. This CDR3 comprises 15 residues. Germline-derived CDR1 and CDR2 are MNHEY and SVGAGI. The ends were cut back, 0 bases at V and 4 bases at J, with 9 bases in the middle. This CDR3 is CASSYSTDPTGELFF. CDR3 bases: TGTGCCAGCAGTTACTCGACTGATCCCACCGGGGAGCTGTTTTTT.

The chain is built from TRBV18 and TRBJ2-7; 7 bases are a match to TRBD1. The germline CDR1 and CDR2 sequences are KGHSH and LQKENI. This CDR3 region has 14 residues. J gave up 4 bases and V 4 bases, and 7 bases lay outside the gene matches. The chain's CDR3 is CASSRTGETYEQYF. Written as DNA, the CDR3 is TGTGCCAGCTCACGCACAGGGGAAACGTACGAGCAGTACTTC.

The sample holds one count of this clone. V and J are TRBV7-2 and TRBJ2-3; TRBD2 matches 9 bases. The CDR3 totals 15 residues. Trimming removed 5 bases from V and 0 bases from J; junction bases left unmatched: 3. Germline V gene data show CDR1 as SGHTA and CDR2 as FQGNSA. The DNA of the CDR3 is TGTGCCAGCAGCCCCGGACTAGCGAGCACAGATACGCAGTATTTT. Residues: CASSPGLASTDTQYF.